This TCR beta chain derives from a study of OX40 agonist ivuxolimab in advanced cancers. The CDR3 runs 13 residues. Germline assignment: CDR1 ENHRY and CDR2 SYGVKD. Trimming removed 2 bases from V and 1 base from J, with 5 bases in between. Repertoires were generated with immunoSEQ multiplex PCR, while TCRdb's copy carries only in-frame clones and drops some. Among under 75,000 clones, around 80% were seen once, and the ten largest hold about 1%. The TCR was taken from an adult with an advanced solid tumor such as melanoma, head and neck, liver or kidney cancer. The chain links TRBV10-3 to TRBJ1-1; D remains ambiguous. The specimen comprised CD4+ or CD8+ T cells sorted from blood, sampled in a trial of the OX40 agonist ivuxolimab. The CDR3 nucleotides read TGTGCCATCAGTGAGGGTGGGAACACTGAAGCTTTCTTT. It yields the protein CAISEGGNTEAFF.